This entry is about one T cell receptor (beta chain). J lost 3 bases, V lost 4 bases, and 11 bases had no gene match. Germline CDR1 reads MDHEN; CDR2 reads SYDVKM. This CDR3 is built from 16 residues. These data come from a study of control samples from healthy donors and cancer patients. Sequencing used immunoSEQ multiplex PCR; TCRdb keeps in-frame clones, though not all of them. The table has 350,000 to 450,000 clones, 75% to 95% seen once; the top ten hold around 6.4%. The sample taken for sequencing was PBMCs. The V and J genes are TRBV28 and TRBJ2-7; 8 positions match TRBD1. This clonotype was obtained from a man between 35 and 55 years old with head and neck cancer. The DNA of the CDR3 is TGTGCCAGCAGTTCCCACCTGGACAGGGTTAACTACGAGCAGTACTTC. Translating it yields CASSSHLDRVNYEQYF.